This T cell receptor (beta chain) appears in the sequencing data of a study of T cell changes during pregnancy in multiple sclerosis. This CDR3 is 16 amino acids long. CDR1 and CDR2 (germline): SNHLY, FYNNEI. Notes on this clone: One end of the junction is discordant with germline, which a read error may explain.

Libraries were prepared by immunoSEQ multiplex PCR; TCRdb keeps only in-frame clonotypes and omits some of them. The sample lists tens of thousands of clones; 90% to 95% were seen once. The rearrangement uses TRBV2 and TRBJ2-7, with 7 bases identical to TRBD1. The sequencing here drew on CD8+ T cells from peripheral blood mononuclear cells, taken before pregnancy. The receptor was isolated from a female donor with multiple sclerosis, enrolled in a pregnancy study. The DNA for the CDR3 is TGTGCCAGCAGCGAAGGTCACCGACAGGGCTTATACGAGCAGTACTTC. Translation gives CASSEGHRQGLYEQYF.